This TCR beta chain is drawn from a study of blood T cell repertoires in COVID-19. In the study overall: The United States, Italy and Spain supplied acute and convalescent COVID-19 samples. T cells, B-cell-depleted T cells, or PBMCs supplied cDNA or gDNA.

How the authors handled the data: Reference gene primer amplification gave nucleated cell count estimates. The assay was immunoSEQ multiplex PCR, and TCRdb's table has in-frame clones only and misses some. V, J and clone size are those of that table, while D and trimming were read from the DNA. Here the sample spans about 300,000 clones, around 89% being singletons. The source of this sequence is a woman in her twenties or thirties who had recovered from COVID-19. The sequencing sample was made of peripheral blood.

CDR3 DNA sequence: TGTGCCAGCAGCAGGCGGGGACCCCAGAGAGAGACCCAGTACTTC. It specifies CASSRRGPQRETQYF. The chain joins TRBV3-1 (or the pseudogene TRBV3-2) to TRBJ2-5, with D possibly TRBD2 on 6 matching bases. This CDR3 has 15 amino acids. The V gene lost 5 bases and the J gene lost 4 bases, with 17 bases spanning the gap. Germline values: CDR1 LGHDT, CDR2 YNNKEL (reference sequence).